This TCR beta chain was recovered during a study of Ad26.COV2.S vaccination and SARS-CoV-2 variants. V dropped 1 base and J dropped 0 bases, with 10 bases sitting between them. Germline-derived CDR1 and CDR2 are SGHTA and FQGNSA. The CDR3 loop spans 16 amino acids. Sample treatment: some 20 received Ad26.COV2.S at low or high dose, single or two shots; about five received placebo; per-sample allocation not given. Sample collection was performed on day 63 after the first vaccine or placebo injection. Sequencing was performed with immunoSEQ multiplex PCR; in TCRdb, only in-frame clones are kept and a portion is missing. The sample lists approximately 240,000 clones, around nine tenths occurring once. Only a few counts were recorded for this clone.

The sequence was collected from a person aged 18-65 years who received the Ad26.COV2.S COVID-19 vaccine or a placebo. The sample here was peripheral blood, taken in a trial of Ad26.COV2.S vaccine versus placebo. The chain links TRBV7-2 to TRBJ1-5; D might be TRBD1 (5 bases). CDR3 sequence: CASSLVGEVSNQPQHF. Here the CDR3 DNA reads TGTGCCAGCAGCTTAGTAGGGGAAGTTAGCAATCAGCCCCAGCATTTT.